A single sample is the source of the 22 T cell receptor beta chains below, sequenced in a study of blood T cells in healthy people across ages. Sample-barcoded 5' priming and a J-beta primer mix drove a second PCR of roughly 6 to 12 cycles. TCRdb recomputed calls from the 5' RACE reads with MiXCR, one row per CDR3 protein. The table has over 950,000 distinct CDR3 sequences, just over 50% seen once. Specimen: blood. These receptors all stem from a woman in her sixties or seventies in good health.

This clonotype has a handful of counts. The chain carries TRBV7-9 and TRBJ1-1, with D possibly being TRBD1 (5 bases). V was trimmed by 8 bases and J by 5 bases, leaving 21 bases between them. The CDR3 is made up of 15 amino acids. CDR1 is SEHNR and CDR2 is FQNEAQ in the germline V gene (reference sequence). The CDR3 DNA sequence: TGTGCCAGCGAGAGACAGTTCGGTGTAAGGACTGAAGCTTTCTTT. Its translation: CASERQFGVRTEAFF. Drawing the rest from reference TRBV7-9 and TRBJ1-1, the complete variable domain is DTGVSQNPRHKITKRGQNVTFRCDPISEHNRLYWYRQTLGQGPEFLTYFQNEAQLEKSRLLSDRFSAERPKGSFSTLEIQRTEQGDSAMYLCASERQFGVRTEAFFGQGTRLTVV.

V is TRBV5-1 and J is TRBJ1-1, with 7 bases lining up with TRBD1. The CDR3 totals 15 residues. The V and J ends lost 0 bases and 4 bases, in that order; junction bases with no gene match: 6. Looked up from germline, CDR1 is SGHRS and CDR2 is YFSETQ. For the CDR3, the DNA is TGCGCCAGCAGCTTGGACGGACAGGCGGGCACTGAAGCTTTCTTT. It is translated as CASSLDGQAGTEAFF.

This clonotype was picked up a small number of times. The chain has TRBV7-2 and TRBJ2-1, with 10 bases identical to TRBD2. The length of the CDR3 is 16 residues. Germline CDR1 is SGHTA and CDR2 is FQGNSA. The J segment lost 14 bases and the V segment lost 0 bases, leaving 13 bases of the junction unmatched. CDR3 in amino acids: CASSLAGKLAGEDEFF. CDR3 sequence (DNA): TGTGCCAGCAGCTTAGCGGGTAAGCTAGCGGGAGAAGACGAGTTCTTC.

The chain carries TRBV28 and TRBJ2-7; 8 bases map to TRBD1. Germline CDR1 MDHEN, CDR2 SYDVKM. The V segment lost 6 bases and the J segment 1 base; nucleotides outside the gene matches: 2. This CDR3 is 13 amino acids long. The CDR3 sequence is CASRTGASYEQYF. CDR3 DNA: TGTGCCAGCAGGACAGGGGCGTCCTACGAGCAGTACTTC.

This chain uses TRBV12-3 or TRBV12-4 with TRBJ2-5, with D hard to call. TRBJ2-1 matches the DNA end more closely, so the J call is doubtful. The CDR3 covers 17 residues. CDR3 nucleotides: TGTGCCAGCAGTTTCAAGGTAGCCGAGGACGGCCAAGAGACCCAGTTCTTC. Its protein is CASSFKVAEDGQETQFF.

This chain joins TRBV7-9 and TRBJ1-2; D is unresolved. Germline V gives CDR1 SEHNR, CDR2 FQNEAQ (reference sequence). The CDR3 length is 15 residues. V lost 5 bases, J lost 3 bases, and 16 bases lay in between. CDR3 DNA: TGTGCCAGCAGCGCACTTGATATTGGTGACTATGGCTACACCTTC. It codes for CASSALDIGDYGYTF.

V is TRBV4-1 and J is TRBJ1-2; possible D gene TRBD1, 5 bases. The CDR3 totals 15 residues. V gave up 1 base and J gave up 3 bases, with 12 bases separating them. CDR1 is MGHRA and CDR2 is YSYEKL in the germline V gene. The CDR3 sequence is CASSQAGYSDYGYTF. The CDR3, as DNA: TGCGCCAGCAGCCAAGCAGGGTATTCGGACTATGGCTACACCTTC.

In nucleotides, the CDR3 is TGCAGTGCTCCATCTACCCGAGGGTTTGTGGAGACCCAGTACTTC. It yields the protein CSAPSTRGFVETQYF. V gene TRBV20-1 combines with J gene TRBJ2-5; weak D call: TRBD2 (5 bases). The germline V and J ends were trimmed by 5 bases and 5 bases, with 21 bases remaining between them. Germline CDR1 is DFQATT and CDR2 is SNEGSKA (reference sequence). The CDR3 totals 15 residues.

The chain links TRBV11-2 to TRBJ1-1; D unresolved. V lost 5 bases and J 1 base, leaving 8 bases between the germline ends. The CDR3 extends over 13 amino acids. The germline CDR1 and CDR2 sequences are SGHAT and FQNNGV. Here the CDR3 reads CASSTDRNTEAFF. In DNA form, the CDR3 reads TGTGCCAGCAGCACCGACCGGAACACTGAAGCTTTCTTT.

CDR3 coding DNA: TGCAGCGTTAGGAGGACAGGGAGCTACGAGCAGTACTTC. This translates into CSVRRTGSYEQYF. The J gene is TRBJ2-7, the V gene TRBV29-1; TRBD1 agrees at 8 bases. After removal of 5 bases from V and 3 bases from J, the junction contained 6 bases not matched to a gene. Germline CDR1 is SQVTM and CDR2 is ANQGSEA. This CDR3 spans 13 amino acids.

The gene calls are TRBV3-1 and TRBJ2-4, with 7 bases matching TRBD2. The CDR3 is made up of 16 amino acids. Germline-derived CDR1 and CDR2 are LGHDT and YNNKEL (reference sequence). V shed 0 bases and J 4 bases; nucleotides not matched to a gene: 6. The CDR3 region has the DNA TGTGCCAGCAGCCAAGATCGGGCTAGCGGAAAAAACATTCAGTACTTC. It specifies CASSQDRASGKNIQYF.

V and J are TRBV7-2 and TRBJ2-2, with TRBD2 identical over 8 bases. The germline gives CDR1 SGHTA, CDR2 FQGNSA. Trimming cost V 6 bases and J 5 bases; bases outside gene matches: 5. The CDR3 totals 14 residues. In nucleotides, the CDR3 is TGTGCCAGCAGAAGAGCGGGAGAAACCGGGGAGCTGTTTTTT. Translated, it gives CASRRAGETGELFF.

The chain links TRBV29-1 to TRBJ2-3; 13 nucleotides align to TRBD2. The germline CDR1 and CDR2 sequences are SQVTM and ANQGSEA. The CDR3 runs 13 residues. As DNA, the CDR3 is TGCAGTAACGGACTAGCGGGAGCAGATACGCAGTATTTT. The encoded protein is CSNGLAGADTQYF.

This chain uses TRBV20-1 with TRBJ2-5; possible D gene TRBD1, 6 bases. Germline lookup yields CDR1 DFQATT and CDR2 SNEGSKA (reference sequence). V lost 5 bases and J 5 bases, leaving 15 bases between the germline ends. This CDR3 region has 13 residues. CDR3 sequence reads: CSAGGEDGETQYF. CDR3 bases: TGCAGTGCTGGGGGCGAGGACGGGGAGACCCAGTACTTC.

This chain connects TRBV4-1 to TRBJ1-6, with D possibly matching TRBD1 (6 bases). The CDR3 extends over 16 amino acids. Trimming took 4 bases from V and 7 from J, leaving 17 bases between them. CDR1 MGHRA and CDR2 YSYEKL come from the germline V gene. CDR3 sequence reads: CASSRTWQGWNSPLHF. The CDR3, as DNA: TGCGCCAGCAGCCGGACATGGCAGGGGTGGAATTCACCCCTCCACTTT.

The CDR3 spells CASRQTPGTSSYEQYF. CDR3 bases: TGTGCCAGCAGACAGACCCCGGGAACGAGCTCCTACGAGCAGTACTTC. The chain combines TRBV28 with TRBJ2-7, with TRBD2 as a possible D gene (5 bases). The CDR3 consists of 16 residues. Trimming took off 6 bases at V and 0 bases at J, with 18 bases between the two ends. Per germline, CDR1 MDHEN and CDR2 SYDVKM.

V is TRBV7-2 and J is TRBJ1-2, with D tentatively TRBD1 (5 bases). This CDR3 is 17 amino acids long. Germline V gene lookup returns CDR1 SGHTA and CDR2 FQGNSA. Trimming pared 2 bases from V and 8 bases from J, leaving 24 bases between. DNA of the CDR3: TGTGCCAGCAGCTTAATGGGAGTCTCGTGGGGGAAGGAGGGCTACACCTTC. Its translation: CASSLMGVSWGKEGYTF.

This chain's CDR3 is CASSRQGLPNTQYF. The CDR3 DNA sequence: TGTGCCAGTAGTAGACAGGGGCTCCCAAATACGCAGTATTTT. The rearrangement uses TRBV19 and TRBJ2-3; TRBD1 aligns across 8 bases. CDR3 length: 14 residues. The V segment lost 4 bases and the J segment 7 bases; nucleotides outside the gene matches: 7. CDR1 and CDR2 from the germline V gene are LNHDA and SQIVND (reference sequence).

J is TRBJ2-4 and V is TRBV12-3 or TRBV12-4; D might be TRBD1 (6 bases). The last part of the DNA fits TRBJ2-7 better; the J call may be wrong. CDR3 size: 14 residues. This chain's CDR3 is CASSHPGQPFEQYF. CDR3 bases: TGTGCCAGCAGCCACCCTGGACAGCCTTTCGAGCAGTACTTC.

A note on this clonotype: No conserved phenylalanine or tryptophan ends this CDR3, so it is likely a read error. It is unclear where the CDR3 begins or ends on the DNA, so no DNA is shown, and the CDR3 is as TCRdb lists it. The V gene is TRBV12-3 or TRBV12-4, the J gene TRBJ2-4; the table calls TRBD1, which could not be checked here. The CDR3 is 15 residues long, ends included. The CDR3 reads CASKLGQNLENIRYL.

This clonotype was detected only a few times. The gene calls are TRBV6-5 and TRBJ2-3; D is undetermined. From germline, CDR1 is MNHEY and CDR2 SVGAGI. This CDR3 contains 15 residues. V lost 2 bases, J lost 3 bases, and 12 bases lay in between. The CDR3, as DNA: TGTGCCAGCAGTTACAGGGTCGGAGCAACAGATACGCAGTATTTT. Translating it yields CASSYRVGATDTQYF.

The chain joins TRBV6-2 or TRBV6-3 to TRBJ2-1; D unclear. The V gene's germline CDR1 is MNHEY and CDR2 SVGEGT. The CDR3 consists of 12 residues. Between the trimmed V and J ends, which lost 0 bases and 10 bases, there was a span of 7 bases. The CDR3 DNA reads TGTGCCAGCAGTTACTCGAGGACGGAGCAGTTCTTC. Residues: CASSYSRTEQFF.